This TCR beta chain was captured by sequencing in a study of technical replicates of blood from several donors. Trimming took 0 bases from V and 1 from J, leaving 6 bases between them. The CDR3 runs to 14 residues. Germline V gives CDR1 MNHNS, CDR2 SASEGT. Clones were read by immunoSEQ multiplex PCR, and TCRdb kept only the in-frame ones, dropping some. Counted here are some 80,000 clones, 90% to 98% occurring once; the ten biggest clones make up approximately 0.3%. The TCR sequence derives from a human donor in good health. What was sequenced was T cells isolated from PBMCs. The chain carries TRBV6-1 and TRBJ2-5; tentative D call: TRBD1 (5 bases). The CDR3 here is CASSEAGAQETQYF. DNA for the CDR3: TGTGCCAGCAGTGAAGCTGGGGCCCAAGAGACCCAGTACTTC.